This T cell receptor (beta chain) was recorded in a study of PD-1 blockade in classical Hodgkin lymphoma. TCRdb's table, derived via immunoSEQ multiplex PCR, lists solely in-frame clones and lacks some. The sample lists 42,000 or so clones; 85% to 90% were seen once. All the patients suffered relapse after autologous stem cell transplantation, and brentuximab vedotin exposure differed. The germline gives CDR1 SGDLS, CDR2 YYNGEE. This CDR3 region has 15 residues. With 0 bases removed from V and 4 bases from J, the gap between germline ends came to 10 bases. The V gene is TRBV9, the J gene TRBJ2-2, with D possibly matching TRBD1 (6 bases). Material: peripheral blood mononuclear cells (PBMCs), obtained before the second cycle of nivolumab. The TCR was taken from a human donor with classical Hodgkin lymphoma. The CDR3 region has the DNA TGTGCCAGCAGCGTAGCGCCAGGGGTCACCGGGGAGCTGTTTTTT. This codes for CASSVAPGVTGELFF.